This TCR beta chain was sequenced during a study of radiotherapy plus CTLA-4 blockade in lung cancer. Study-wide background: For 15% to 20% of patients, objective responses occurred, and around 34% had disease control.

The study's findings and limits: Subsequent to radiotherapy plus ipilimumab, tumor-derived TCR clones underwent expansion in blood. In blood, early T cell clone dynamics reportedly predicted response best, together with interferon-beta.

Deletions cut 6 bases from V and 3 bases from J, with 6 bases between. The germline V gene has CDR1 SGHAT and CDR2 FQNNGV. The CDR3 spans 11 residues. Of note for this clone: The antigen remains undetermined.

Clones were sequenced by immunoSEQ multiplex PCR, and TCRdb holds only the in-frame ones, with some missing. The repertoire holds about 98,000 clones, with around 90% as singletons. Focal radiation was given together with CTLA-4 blockade (ipilimumab) to patients with chemo-refractory metastatic non-small-cell lung cancer. The chain carries TRBV11-2 and TRBJ2-7; no reliable D call. The sequenced sample was peripheral blood, obtained from a patient treated with radiotherapy plus ipilimumab. This clonotype originated in a human donor with non-small cell lung cancer that progressed on radiotherapy plus ipilimumab. This chain's CDR3 is CASRSGYEQYF. The CDR3 DNA reads as TGTGCCAGCAGGTCGGGCTACGAGCAGTACTTC.